A single sample is the source of the 5 T cell receptor beta chains below, sequenced in a study of regulatory T cells in long-lasting Graves disease. Both iRepertoire HTBI primers and Arm-PCR of CDR3 regions were used to build the TCR beta libraries. TCRdb re-derived calls from the multiplex PCR reads in MiXCR, one entry per CDR3 protein. This table holds 440,000 or so distinct CDR3 sequences, less than 20% found once. Specified time point: newly diagnosed GD, antithyroid drugs for less than 3 months. Extracted PBMC RNA gave rise to the TCR library. The same data also went into a second study, on T cells in Graves' hyperthyroidism and ophthalmopathy.

The sequencing here drew on peripheral blood mononuclear cells (PBMCs), taken at new diagnosis, from a patient treated with antithyroid drugs. These TCRs come from a woman aged 25 to 45 with Graves disease.

In this sample, this clonotype turned up many times. The chain has TRBV11-2 and TRBJ2-3, with 8 nucleotides matching TRBD2. Germline assignment: CDR1 SGHAT and CDR2 FQNNGV. The CDR3 extends over 14 amino acids. The ends lost 3 bases at V and 3 bases at J; junction bases unmatched: 2. The CDR3 DNA follows: TGTGCCAGCAGCTTTGGACTAGCAACAGATACGCAGTATTTT. Encoded protein: CASSFGLATDTQYF.

At least ten counts were recorded for this clonotype. The genes are TRBV7-2 and TRBJ1-5, with a possible D match to TRBD1 (6 bases). Deletions cut 1 base from V and 4 bases from J, with 11 bases between. CDR3 length equals 15 residues. CDR1 SGHTA and CDR2 FQGNSA come from the germline V gene. The CDR3 DNA is TGTGCCAGCAGCTTAGTGGGAAGGGGGAATCAGCCCCAGCATTTT. Its protein is CASSLVGRGNQPQHF.

Ten or more counts support this clonotype. The chain recombines TRBV12-3 or TRBV12-4 with TRBJ1-1, with D unclear. The CDR3 totals 15 residues. The ends were cut back, 6 bases at V and 0 bases at J, with 14 bases in the middle. The CDR3 DNA sequence: TGTGCCAGCAGCTCCCCGGTCGCTATGAACACTGAAGCTTTCTTT. Amino acids: CASSSPVAMNTEAFF.

In this sample, this clonotype turned up many times. The V call is TRBV28, the J call TRBJ1-2; 9 nucleotides match TRBD1. V gave up 4 bases and J gave up 8 bases; unmatched junction bases: 8. The V gene's germline CDR1 is MDHEN and CDR2 SYDVKM. The CDR3 runs to 14 residues. The CDR3 region has the DNA TGTGCCAGCAGTTGGGGGACAGGGAACGACGGCTACACCTTC. It is translated as CASSWGTGNDGYTF.

This clonotype appeared many times. The chain recombines TRBV7-8 with TRBJ2-1; possible D gene TRBD2, 6 bases. In germline, CDR1 is SGHVS, CDR2 FQNEAQ. This CDR3 has 16 residues. Trimming shortened V by 3 bases and J by 0 bases, and 12 bases separated the two germline ends. In nucleotides, the CDR3 is TGTGCCAGCAGCTTTATGGTGGGGGGCTCCTACAATGAGCAGTTCTTC. This codes for CASSFMVGGSYNEQFF.